The 4 T cell receptor beta chains presented below share a single source sample, sequenced in a study of cytomegalovirus exposure and HLA in healthy donors (dated by TCRdb to the late 2010s). The library was built by means of the immunoSEQ multiplex PCR assay. For the multiplex PCR, a mixture combining 60 forward primers for TCR Vbeta segments and 13 reverse primers for TCR Jbeta segments was used. TCRdb mirrors the immuneACCESS table, restricted to in-frame sequences. Some clones are absent from its copies; in checked studies, under half trace to an unresolved V gene, and the reason for the others is unknown. The sample has roughly 120,000 clones on record, about 86% of them singletons. The leading ten clones occupy about 1.8% of the sample. Sequenced input: PBMCs. The receptor set was obtained from a man aged 40-55 years in good health and CMV-seronegative.

J is TRBJ2-3 and V is TRBV9; TRBD2 might be the D (5 bases). This CDR3 is 14 amino acids long. Germline V CDR1 and CDR2: SGDLS, YYNGEE. Trimming removed 4 bases at V and 1 base at J, with 10 bases between. The CDR3 reads CASSRAGGTDTQYF. DNA of the CDR3: TGTGCCAGCAGCCGGGCCGGGGGCACAGATACGCAGTATTTT.

In nucleotides, the CDR3 is TGTGCCAGCAGCTTAGACAGGGGAAATGAGCAGTTCTTC. Encoded protein: CASSLDRGNEQFF. The genes are TRBV7-8 and TRBJ2-1; 7 nucleotides match TRBD1. The junction had 1 base not matched to a gene; V was cut back by 1 base and J by 7 bases. In germline, CDR1 is SGHVS, CDR2 FQNEAQ. The CDR3 loop spans 13 amino acids.

This rearrangement joins TRBV2 to TRBJ1-4; possibly TRBD1 for D (6 bases). Germline-derived CDR1 and CDR2 are SNHLY and FYNNEI. The CDR3 has 14 amino acids. Deletions cut 6 bases from V and 7 bases from J, with 15 bases between. The CDR3 loop reads CASRGGGGGEKLFF. The CDR3 DNA is TGTGCCAGCAGAGGGGGGGGAGGAGGTGAAAAACTGTTTTTT.

V is TRBV6-5 and J is TRBJ1-1, with 7 bases aligning to TRBD1. The J segment lost 5 bases and the V segment lost 6 bases, leaving 9 bases of the junction unmatched. The germline CDR1 and CDR2 sequences are MNHEY and SVGAGI. The CDR3 length is 14 residues. CDR3: CASREPGQLTEAFF. The CDR3 DNA reads as TGTGCCAGCAGGGAACCGGGACAGTTAACTGAAGCTTTCTTT.